The entry below gives a single T cell receptor (beta chain) sequence along with its context. Sequenced by immunoSEQ multiplex PCR; TCRdb stores in-frame clones only, minus some. The table records more than 45,000 clones, about 92% of them present only once. The data were taken from a study of identifying expanded T cells in peripheral blood. Germline CDR1 MGHRA, CDR2 YSYEKL. V gave up 3 bases and J gave up 2 bases, with 17 bases separating them. The CDR3 has 16 amino acids. The chain is built from TRBV4-1 and TRBJ2-7; the D gene is possibly TRBD1 (6 bases). The sequence came from a person aged 18-70 years in good health. The specimen was blood. CDR3 DNA sequence: TGCGCCAGCAGCCACGCCCGGGACAATAAAGCCTACGAGCAGTACTTC. The encoded protein is CASSHARDNKAYEQYF.